A selection of T cell receptor beta chains follows, all from one sample in a study of blood T cells in healthy people across ages. TCRdb called the 5' RACE reads again in MiXCR, with one record for every CDR3 protein. The sample carries about 770,000 distinct CDR3 sequences, 40% to 50% recorded once. The sequenced material came from blood. The receptors were gathered from a man in his 60s in good health. The CDR3 runs from the conserved cysteine through the conserved F or W. The order of the fields is clone size, V gene, J gene, CDR3 protein. Rows may omit the clone size; those that give it use once, few, many or a size class.

.	TRBV18	TRBJ1-5	CVSSPPSANQPQHF
.	TRBV6-2/TRBV6-3	TRBJ2-1	CASSSRRGLFPSNEQFF
.	TRBV6-2/TRBV6-3	TRBJ2-5	CASRSWTGRDEQYF
few	TRBV10-2	TRBJ2-1	CASSESVSDNEQFF
few	TRBV29-1	TRBJ2-7	CSVVKEHSSYEQYF
.	TRBV7-8	TRBJ2-3	CASRETSTNTQYF
once	TRBV6-4	TRBJ2-5	CASRTQGQETQYF
few	TRBV20-1	TRBJ1-3	CSARSGRTAGNTIYF
once	TRBV29-1	TRBJ2-3	CSVEGASALLDTQYF
few	TRBV12-3/TRBV12-4	TRBJ2-6	CASSSRLGTGVGTANVLTF
.	TRBV7-9	TRBJ2-5	CASSFGDRGQETQYF
few	TRBV11-2	TRBJ2-3	CASSLDGGADTQYF
few	TRBV7-2	TRBJ2-1	CASSLEGRPLNEQFF
few	TRBV7-2	TRBJ2-5	CASIRYAGGQETQYF
once	TRBV4-2	TRBJ2-4	CASSQDRSGRDIQYF
.	TRBV20-1	TRBJ2-1	CSAPSRGYNEQFF
.	TRBV5-6	TRBJ1-1	CASSSPTGTEAFF
few	TRBV11-2	TRBJ1-2	CASSPGGISAHGYTF
few	TRBV11-2	TRBJ1-1	CASSFLQNTEAFF
few	TRBV2	TRBJ2-3	CASAGLDNTDTQYF
.	TRBV10-3	TRBJ2-1	CAISESTGTTNNEQFF
.	TRBV29-1	TRBJ2-5	CSVRGSLTGWETQYF
.	TRBV18	TRBJ1-6	CASSPEYSYNSPLHF
.	TRBV24-1	TRBJ1-2	CATSDQDRGDGYTF
few	TRBV20-1	TRBJ2-7	CSASSGDSRGFSYEQYF
few	TRBV20-1	TRBJ2-4	CSARDRNAVTGGPGAKNIQYF
few	TRBV6-5	TRBJ2-1	CASSYHGSGYNEQFF
.	TRBV12-3/TRBV12-4	TRBJ2-1	CASSLGAVTYNEQFF
few	TRBV12-3/TRBV12-4	TRBJ2-5	CASSLVAGAGETQYF
.	TRBV5-8	TRBJ2-7	CASTQPIYEQYF
.	TRBV10-3	.	CAISERTGGPGTIQYF
few	TRBV6-5	TRBJ1-1	CASSYSRVGSGLAFF
.	TRBV12-3/TRBV12-4	TRBJ1-1	CASSLRGGGTEAFF
few	TRBV3-1	TRBJ2-5	CASSLRTGGQETQYF
.	TRBV3-1	TRBJ1-1	CASSPQWGTAAAFF
.	TRBV15	TRBJ2-5	CATSRPGQGMETQYF
once	TRBV6-6	TRBJ2-1	CASSYEGVGEQFF
.	TRBV20-1	TRBJ2-1	CSATGGGQFF
few	TRBV12-3/TRBV12-4	TRBJ2-1	CASSTYSKTGAPIGQFF
.	TRBV20-1	TRBJ2-3	CSARPTGYSTDTQYF
few	TRBV20-1	TRBJ1-5	CSARDTGWGNQPQHF
few	TRBV7-2	TRBJ2-3	CASSLASAGTSTDTQYF
many	TRBV7-2	TRBJ1-2	CASSYSGINYGYTF
.	TRBV14	TRBJ2-7	CASSQGKGIIYEQYF
.	TRBV27	TRBJ2-3	CASSSRDFLGGTDTQYF
few	TRBV12-3/TRBV12-4	TRBJ2-5	CASTDERGETQYF
few	TRBV3-1	TRBJ1-2	CASSPSAGYDGYTF
.	TRBV6-1	TRBJ1-5	CASSEDRGQPQHF
.	TRBV7-8	TRBJ1-2	CVSSFDRTRSGYTF
few	TRBV29-1	TRBJ1-4	CSVGQNEKLFF
.	TRBV18	TRBJ2-5	CASSPNRAFQETQYF
.	TRBV7-6	TRBJ2-1	CASSPPGTYNEQFF
few	TRBV12-3/TRBV12-4	TRBJ2-5	CASSFRRLGNGEAQYF
many	TRBV7-4	TRBJ2-7	CASSSGPSRNEQYF